The rows below give T cell receptor beta chains drawn from one sample of a study of cytotoxic CD8 clonotypes in ibrutinib-treated CLL. Measured with immunoSEQ multiplex PCR; TCRdb has only the in-frame clones, and not every one. The sample consists of approximately 300,000 clones, around four fifths of them appearing once. The sample in question was PBMCs, obtained before ibrutinib treatment. Every receptor here comes from a human donor with chronic lymphocytic leukemia. Both conserved end residues are part of each CDR3. A D gene is named only where the DNA matches it firmly. Where a row states a size, it is once, few, many or the class of an expanded clone; other rows omit it.

TRBV4-2	-	TRBJ2-7	-	TGTGCCAGCAGCCTAGACAGGGAGGACGAGCAGTACTTC	CASSLDREDEQYF
TRBV2	once	TRBJ2-1	TRBD1	TGTGCCAGCAAGAACAGGGGTTACAATGAGCAGTTCTTC	CASKNRGYNEQFF
TRBV9	-	TRBJ2-1	TRBD2	TGTGCCAGCAGCGTTGATAGCGGGGGAAACAATGAGCAGTTCTTC	CASSVDSGGNNEQFF
TRBV6-5	-	TRBJ2-3	-	TGTGCCAGCAGTAATACAGATACGCAGTATTTT	CASSNTDTQYF
TRBV7-2	-	TRBJ2-5	-	TGTGCCAGCAGCGCCAGTTACGAAGAGACCCAGTACTTC	CASSASYEETQYF
TRBV7-2	-	TRBJ2-4	-	TGTGCCAGCAGCTTAGTAACGGGACTAGCCAAAAACATTCAGTACTTC	CASSLVTGLAKNIQYF
TRBV6-6	-	TRBJ1-2	-	TGTGCCAGCAGTCACCAGGGTTCGTCTAACAGTGGCTACACCTTC	CASSHQGSSNSGYTF
TRBV4-1	once	TRBJ2-7	TRBD1	TGCGCCAGCAGCCAGCTCCGGGACAGGGTCTACGAGCAGTACTTC	CASSQLRDRVYEQYF
TRBV5-1	once	TRBJ2-3	TRBD1	TGCGCCAGCAGCTTGTATGGGCTGGACAGGGCCAGCACAGATACGCAGTATTTT	CASSLYGLDRASTDTQYF
TRBV19	once	TRBJ2-1	-	TGTGCCAGTAGGACGGACGGGAGAAACAATGAGCAGTTCTTC	CASRTDGRNNEQFF
TRBV6-5	-	TRBJ1-2	TRBD1	TGTGCCAGCAGTCGCGGGGGACAGGGGGTCTATGGCTACACCTTC	CASSRGGQGVYGYTF
TRBV5-4	-	TRBJ2-7	TRBD2	TGTGCCAGCAGCGGCGAGGGGAGCGGGAGGTTTTACGAGCAGTACTTC	CASSGEGSGRFYEQYF
TRBV10-3	-	TRBJ1-1	-	TGTGCCATCAGTGAGTCGGGCCTAATGAACACTGAAGCTTTCTTT	CAISESGLMNTEAFF
TRBV10-3	once	TRBJ2-7	TRBD2	TGTGCCATCAGTGAGTCTCACTCGCGGGAGAATAATTACGAGCAGTACTTC	CAISESHSRENNYEQYF
TRBV7-9	-	TRBJ1-2	TRBD1	TGTGCCAGCAGCTCGGCCGCGACAGGGGGCTATGGCTACACCTTC	CASSSAATGGYGYTF
TRBV18	-	TRBJ2-5	-	TGTGCCAGCTCAAATGGCGGGGAGACCCAGTACTTC	CASSNGGETQYF
TRBV25-1	few	TRBJ1-2	-	TGTGCCAGCAAGTTGGGTGATGGCTACACCTTC	CASKLGDGYTF
TRBV29-1	-	TRBJ1-2	-	TGCAGCGTTGATCCTCGGGCCCAACCTCCTGGGAACTATGGCTACACCTTC	CSVDPRAQPPGNYGYTF
TRBV19	-	TRBJ2-1	-	TGTGCCAGTAAGGTGGGCAGTTCTTTCAATGAGCAGTTCTTC	CASKVGSSFNEQFF
TRBV5-6	-	TRBJ2-4	-	TGTGCCAGCAGCTTGGCAGCGGATCTAGCCAAAAACATTCAGTACTTC	CASSLAADLAKNIQYF
TRBV2	-	TRBJ2-7	TRBD2	TGTGCCAGCAGGGAGGGACTAATCTACGAGCAGTACTTC	CASREGLIYEQYF
TRBV5-6	-	TRBJ2-7	TRBD2	TGTGCCAGCAGCCCCCTTGGGACTAGCGGGAGTTCCGAGCAGTACTTC	CASSPLGTSGSSEQYF
TRBV27	-	TRBJ2-1	-	TGTGCCAGTACCCCCCTGGGAGGGGGGAGCAATGAGCAGTTCTTC	CASTPLGGGSNEQFF
TRBV6-1	few	TRBJ2-3	TRBD2	TGTGCCTCACAGCCGGGGGGTGCAGATACGCAGTATTTT	CASQPGGADTQYF
TRBV2	-	TRBJ1-2	-	TGTGCCAGCAGTGAAGAGGAGAGGGCCATCTCTAACTATGGCTACACCTTC	CASSEEERAISNYGYTF
TRBV7-2	-	TRBJ2-3	-	TGTGCCAGCAGACCCAGGGGTAGTGATACGCAGTATTTT	CASRPRGSDTQYF
TRBV4-3	-	TRBJ2-5	TRBD2	TGCGCCAGCAGCCCTTATAGCGGGAATGGGCAAGAGACCCAGTACTTC	CASSPYSGNGQETQYF
TRBV7-8	few	TRBJ2-2	-	TGTGCCAGCAGCTTAGGAGGGAGCATCGGGGAGCTGTTTTTT	CASSLGGSIGELFF
TRBV4-1	-	TRBJ2-3	TRBD1	TGCGCCAGCAGCCAAACCGGGACAGGGAGCACAGATACGCAGTATTTT	CASSQTGTGSTDTQYF
TRBV9	-	TRBJ2-3	-	TGTGCCAGCAGCGTAGGTATCCAGCGGTCATACACAGATACGCAGTATTTT	CASSVGIQRSYTDTQYF
TRBV14	-	TRBJ2-2	TRBD1	TGTGCCAGCAGCCAAGACCCGCTGTTGCGGGACAGGGGAAGACCCGGGGAGCTGTTTTTT	CASSQDPLLRDRGRPGELFF
TRBV7-6	-	TRBJ2-3	-	TGTGCCAGCACCCTCTTAAAGACCCGGAACACAGATACGCAGTATTTT	CASTLLKTRNTDTQYF
TRBV9	-	TRBJ2-7	TRBD1	TGTGCCAGCAGCGTAGGGTCTCCCGGGACAGGGTCGTACGAGCAGTACTTC	CASSVGSPGTGSYEQYF
TRBV6-5	-	TRBJ1-4	-	TGTGCCAGCAGGATGATTGCAACTAATGAAAAACTGTTTTTT	CASRMIATNEKLFF
TRBV7-9	-	TRBJ2-1	TRBD2	TGTGCCAGCAGCTACGTAGGGACTAGCGGCTCCTACAATGAGCAGTTCTTC	CASSYVGTSGSYNEQFF
TRBV2	few	TRBJ2-5	-	TGTGCCAGCAATGACGACCTTATAGAGACCCAGTACTTC	CASNDDLIETQYF
TRBV7-2	-	TRBJ2-5	TRBD2	TGTGCCAGCAGCTATGGAGCCGCTGGACTAGCGGGAGAAGAGACCCAGTACTTC	CASSYGAAGLAGEETQYF
TRBV9	-	TRBJ2-7	TRBD2	TGTGCCAGCAGCGTCGGACTAGCGGAGGGCCTCTACGAGCAGTACTTC	CASSVGLAEGLYEQYF
TRBV5-1	-	TRBJ2-3	-	TGCGCCAGCAGCCCTGGACTACAAAGCACAGATACGCAGTATTTT	CASSPGLQSTDTQYF
TRBV2	-	TRBJ1-1	TRBD1	TGTGCCAGCAGTGAGGCTTCAGGGGGATGGACTGAAGCTTTCTTT	CASSEASGGWTEAFF
TRBV7-2	-	TRBJ2-4	TRBD1	TGTGCCAGCAGCCAACGAAGACAGGGTAGCTTTGTCTTC	CASSQRRQGSFVF
TRBV6-6	-	TRBJ2-7	-	TGTGCCAGCAGTTACTCGGACACCCAATCCTACGAGCAGTACTTC	CASSYSDTQSYEQYF
TRBV9	-	TRBJ2-5	-	TGTGCCAGCAGCGTCGGCCCGCCAAAAGAGACCCAGTACTTC	CASSVGPPKETQYF
TRBV7-7	-	TRBJ2-5	-	TGTGCTAGCAGCTTAGGCCTGCCCCTGGGAGAGACCCAGTACTTC	CASSLGLPLGETQYF
TRBV10-3	-	TRBJ1-3	-	TGTGCCATCAGTGAGTCCGACGTCAGGGCGGACACCATATATTTT	CAISESDVRADTIYF
TRBV11-3	-	TRBJ2-7	-	TGTGCCAGCAGCTCGACCACGGAGGAGCAGTACTTC	CASSSTTEEQYF
TRBV15	-	TRBJ2-7	-	TGTGCCACCAGCGCACGACTAGTTTCGTACGAGCAGTACTTC	CATSARLVSYEQYF
TRBV12-5	once	TRBJ2-5	-	TGTGCTAGTGGTTTGCCGGGACACGTGGAAGAGACCCAGTACTTC	CASGLPGHVEETQYF